The 4 T cell receptor beta chains presented below share a single source sample, sequenced in a study of monozygotic twins with inflammatory bowel disease. TCRdb reprocessed the 5' RACE reads and keeps a single row for each CDR3 protein, giving no DNA. The table lists 400,000 to 500,000 distinct CDR3 sequences. Sequencing was done on a sample of blood. These receptor sequences come from a human donor with ulcerative colitis or Crohn's disease, or a healthy co-twin of an affected twin (not recorded which).

The chain employs TRBV20-1 and TRBJ1-2; the TCRdb D gene call, TRBD1, has no DNA to confirm it. This CDR3 contains 13 residues. From germline, CDR1 is DFQATT and CDR2 SNEGSKA (reference sequence). The chain's CDR3 is CSASSQGSSGYTF.

The V gene is TRBV28, the J gene TRBJ2-5; without DNA, the TCRdb call of TRBD2 cannot be checked. Germline CDR1 MDHEN, CDR2 SYDVKM. The CDR3 spans 18 residues. CDR3 protein: CATRGTAGTSGSQETQYF.

The rearrangement joins TRBV12-3 or TRBV12-4 to TRBJ2-1; TCRdb indicates TRBD2, and absent DNA this call remains unverified. There are 13 residues in the CDR3. The CDR3 is CASSRTTGAEQFF.

V is TRBV7-2 and J is TRBJ2-3; TCRdb calls TRBD1, which cannot be checked without DNA. The CDR3 runs to 16 residues. The germline CDR1 and CDR2 sequences are SGHTA and FQGNSA. CDR3 in amino acids: CASSLNGAGVGDTQYF.